The entry below gives a single T cell receptor (beta chain) sequence along with its context. The antigen is undetermined. The data are from a study of shared clonotypes between healthy human individuals. General observations from the study: Clonotype sharing across donors was expected to vary with sequencing depth.

Original processing notes: Sequence data from immunoSEQ were junction-only and lacked quality scores; consequently, filtering differed. Produced via immunoSEQ multiplex PCR; TCRdb's table is partial and in-frame only. The V and J calls and the clone size are those of that table, but D and trimming were determined from the DNA. The table shows about 490,000 clones, with 76% occurring only once. Healthy adults negative for HIV, lacking recent acute infections or vaccinations, served as donors. Researchers drew on about 100 million PBMCs for genomic DNA from unsorted samples. With 5 bases removed from V and 3 bases from J, the gap between germline ends came to 14 bases. Germline CDR1 MNHNS, CDR2 SASEGT. CDR3 length equals 15 residues.

This chain links TRBV6-1 with TRBJ1-3; D is ambiguous. Sequenced material: PBMCs. The clonotype was recovered from a woman between 40 and 55 years old in good health. Some clones in this sample may be carry-over from other donors' samples. CDR3 nucleotides: TGTGCCAGCAGTATCAGTCCGGGAAGTGGAAACACCATATATTTT. Translating it yields CASSISPGSGNTIYF.